What follows describes a single TCR beta chain. This sample was included in a study of shared clonotypes between healthy human individuals. Sequenced by immunoSEQ multiplex PCR; TCRdb stores in-frame clones only, minus some. The data hold roughly 1,500,000 clones, with 98% observed a single time. Deletions cut 1 base from V and 3 bases from J, with 10 bases between. This CDR3 has 14 amino acids. The germline V gene encodes CDR1 SGHRS and CDR2 YFSETQ. V is TRBV5-1 and J is TRBJ1-1; D not certain. Input material: naive CD4+ T cells sorted from blood. The subset is: CD45RA+ positively selected. This TCR was recovered from a man aged 25 to 45 in good health. This CDR3 reads CASSLFQRDTEAFF. DNA for the CDR3: TGCGCCAGCAGCTTGTTTCAGAGGGACACTGAAGCTTTCTTT.